The 10 T cell receptor beta chains reported below all come from one sample, sequenced in a study of blood T cell dynamics during melanoma immunotherapy. The protocol was immunoSEQ multiplex PCR, while the TCRdb copy is restricted to in-frame clones and leaves out a portion. The data show about 10,000 clones, roughly 88% seen once. Described time point: week 3, after first cycle of checkpoint inhibitor. The material sequenced was blood, taken from a patient treated with checkpoint blockade. All receptors come from a human donor with melanoma.

The sample holds a few counts of this clone. The chain joins TRBV7-6 to TRBJ1-1; D gene unclear. V was cut by 1 base and J by 4 bases, with 13 bases left in between. Germline CDR1 reads SGHVS; CDR2 reads FNYEAQ. The CDR3 has 15 residues. The CDR3 region has the DNA TGTGCCAGCAGCTTAGGGCTTCGGGTGGGCACTGAAGCTTTCTTT. The encoded protein is CASSLGLRVGTEAFF.

The gene calls are TRBV18 and TRBJ1-1; a possible D gene is TRBD1 (5 bases). The germline gives CDR1 KGHSH, CDR2 LQKENI. V lost 2 bases and J lost 4, with 8 bases in between. The length of the CDR3 is 13 residues. The CDR3 bases are TGTGCCAGCTCACCAGCGGGGGGCACTGAAGCTTTCTTT. It translates to CASSPAGGTEAFF.

The chain joins TRBV7-9 to TRBJ1-5; D unclear. Germline CDR1 reads SEHNR; CDR2 reads FQNEAQ (reference sequence). The V gene lost 3 bases and the J gene lost 7 bases, with 10 bases spanning the gap. The CDR3 is made up of 13 amino acids. The CDR3 loop reads CASSLAAGQPQHF. CDR3 nucleotides: TGTGCCAGCAGCTTGGCAGCTGGACAGCCCCAGCATTTT.

CDR3 coding DNA: TGTGCCAGCAGCGTAGGACTAGCGGGGGTGTTCCAAGAGACCCAGTACTTC. Translated, it gives CASSVGLAGVFQETQYF. The J gene is TRBJ2-5, the V gene TRBV9, with 12 positions matching TRBD2. The ends lost 0 bases at V and 1 base at J; junction bases unmatched: 4. The CDR3 contains 17 residues. CDR1 and CDR2 (germline): SGDLS, YYNGEE.

The J gene is TRBJ2-1, the V gene TRBV7-2, with 9 bases lining up with TRBD2. The CDR3 has 14 residues. The germline CDR1 and CDR2 sequences are SGHTA and FQGNSA. Germline trimming cut 3 bases from V and 6 bases from J; bases unmatched to any gene: 3. The CDR3 is CASSLGLASNEQFF. The CDR3 nucleotides read TGTGCCAGCAGCTTGGGACTAGCCTCCAATGAGCAGTTCTTC.

The gene calls are TRBV6-5 and TRBJ1-2; TRBD1 might be the D (5 bases). The V and J ends lost 7 bases and 6 bases respectively, with 18 bases between them. The CDR3 runs 14 residues. Germline CDR1 MNHEY, CDR2 SVGAGI. The CDR3 nucleotides are TGTGCCAGCAAGTGGGGGGGTGAAAGAAATGGCTACACCTTC. It translates to CASKWGGERNGYTF.

The chain couples TRBV5-6 to TRBJ2-6; D gene uncertain. V lost 6 bases, J lost 5 bases, and 21 bases lay in between. The germline V gene has CDR1 SGHDT and CDR2 YYEEEE. CDR3 length: 17 residues. The CDR3 region is CASKTSNSQSRANVLTF. CDR3 nucleotide sequence: TGTGCCAGCAAAACGAGCAATAGTCAAAGTCGGGCCAACGTCCTGACTTTC.

The count of this clone is one. The CDR3 is CASSPAGVNTGELFF. The CDR3 DNA is TGTGCCAGCAGTCCCGCAGGGGTTAACACCGGGGAGCTGTTTTTT. This sequence joins TRBV27 and TRBJ2-2; TRBD1 might be the D (6 bases). Trimming left V 5 bases short and J 2 bases short, with 12 bases between. The length of the CDR3 is 15 residues. Germline values: CDR1 MNHEY, CDR2 SMNVEV (reference sequence).

The chain recombines TRBV7-2 with TRBJ1-5; D is perhaps TRBD1 (6 bases). The CDR3 length is 13 residues. Trimming cost V 6 bases and J 7 bases, with 13 bases left between them. Germline V gene data show CDR1 as SGHTA and CDR2 as FQGNSA. In DNA, the CDR3 is TGTGCCAGCAGAGGGGGAACGGAGCAGCCCCAGCATTTT. It codes for CASRGGTEQPQHF.

The rearrangement joins TRBV14 to TRBJ1-4; D gene ambiguous. The V and J ends lost 4 bases and 3 bases respectively, with 15 bases between them. This CDR3 comprises 16 residues. The germline V gene encodes CDR1 SGHDN and CDR2 FVKESK. The CDR3 DNA follows: TGTGCCAGCAGCCCGACGTGGGGAGCAGCTAATGAAAAACTGTTTTTT. Amino acids: CASSPTWGAANEKLFF.